This T cell receptor (beta chain) appears in the sequencing data of a study of CXCR3-negative and CXCR3-positive naive CD8 T cells. There are 13 residues in the CDR3. Looked up from germline, CDR1 is SGHVS and CDR2 is FNYEAQ. cDNA libraries for TRB were generated by 5' RACE incorporating UMI labels. From the 5' RACE reads, TCRdb lists one entry per CDR3 protein and no DNA. The listing records approximately 58,000 distinct CDR3 sequences. The V call is TRBV7-6, the J call TRBJ1-1; the D call of TRBD1 rests on TCRdb alone, since no DNA is present to check it. This TCR derives from a human donor in good health. Some clones in this sample may be carry-over from other donors' samples. What was sequenced was naive CXCR3- CD8+ T cells from blood. Indicated subset: CD45RO-CCR7+CD27+CD95- naive CD8+ T cells lacking CXCR3 (TNR3-). The CDR3 region is CASSVSGGTEAFF.